This TCR beta chain came from a study of CXCR3-negative and CXCR3-positive naive CD8 T cells. About the research overall: Roughly 1.5 +/- 0.3 million TRB reads came from each library, giving some 140 million in total.

UMI-tagged TRB cDNA libraries were built via 5' RACE. Reanalyzing the 5' RACE reads, TCRdb keeps one entry per CDR3 protein, without DNA. This sample's clone table lists about 89,000 distinct CDR3 sequences. To note about this clonotype: The antigen is unknown.

Study-wide results and caveats: Diversity in memory CD8+ cells fell much lower than the comparably high levels seen in both naive subsets. Comparison of naive cells showed more hydrophobic TRB CDR3s in CXCR3-positive than in CXCR3-negative naive cells.

CD45RO-CCR7+CD27+CD95- cells counted as naive CD8+ T cells. CDR1 is DFQATT and CDR2 is SNEGSKA in the germline V gene (reference sequence). The CDR3 contains 14 residues. Sequenced material: naive CXCR3+ CD8+ T cells from blood. Stated subset: CD45RO-CCR7+CD27+CD95- naive CD8+ T cells expressing CXCR3 (TNR3+). This chain links TRBV20-1 with TRBJ2-3; checking the TCRdb D call of TRBD1 is not possible without DNA. The clonotype was recovered from a human donor in good health. Some clones in this sample may be carry-over from other donors' samples. CDR3 sequence: CSARGTDLTDTQYF.